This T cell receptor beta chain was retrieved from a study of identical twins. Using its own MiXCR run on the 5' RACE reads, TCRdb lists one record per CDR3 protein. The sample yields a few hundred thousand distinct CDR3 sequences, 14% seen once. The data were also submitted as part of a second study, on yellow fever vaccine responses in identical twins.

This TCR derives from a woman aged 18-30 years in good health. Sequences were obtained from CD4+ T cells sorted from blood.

CDR3 in amino acids: CASGSGSIMTNVLTF. In DNA form, the CDR3 reads TGTGCCAGTGGATCAGGGAGCATTATGACCAACGTCCTGACTTTC. The chain couples TRBV19 to TRBJ2-6, with D perhaps being TRBD1 or TRBD2 (5 bases each). CDR3 length: 15 amino acids. Trimming pared 8 bases from V and 8 bases from J, leaving 19 bases between. The germline gives CDR1 LNHDA, CDR2 SQIVND (reference sequence).